This passage covers 18 T cell receptor beta chains from one sample sequenced in a study of identical twins. TCRdb analysed the 5' RACE reads with MiXCR anew, one entry per CDR3 protein. Found here are 1.5 million to 2 million distinct CDR3 sequences, about 30% of them singletons; the top ten hold about 0.3%. Sequenced material: cord blood. The receptors here all came from a newborn girl in good health.

The chain recombines TRBV20-1 with TRBJ2-1; 8 bases align to TRBD2. Near its end, the DNA agrees better with TRBJ2-7, so the J call may be wrong. The germline V gene has CDR1 DFQATT and CDR2 SNEGSKA (reference sequence). The CDR3 loop spans 20 amino acids. The CDR3 DNA is TGCAGTGCTAGAGATGGAGGGACTAGGCAAATCTTCAGCTCCTACAATGAGCAGTACTTC. Amino acid sequence: CSARDGGTRQIFSSYNEQYF.

This clonotype was counted a few times. The V gene is TRBV28, the J gene TRBJ1-5, with D maybe TRBD1 (5 bases). There are 17 residues in the CDR3. The germline gives CDR1 MDHEN, CDR2 SYDVKM. V gave up 6 bases and J gave up 2 bases, with 20 bases separating them. The CDR3 loop reads CASSPPGPGTGNQPQHF. The CDR3 coding sequence is TGTGCCAGCAGCCCCCCCGGACCGGGGACGGGCAATCAGCCCCAGCATTTT.

This clonotype was counted between two and nine times. The chain carries TRBV20-1 and TRBJ2-2; D is ambiguous. The CDR3 has 13 amino acids. The germline gives CDR1 DFQATT, CDR2 SNEGSKA (reference sequence). The V end lost 2 bases, the J end lost 0 bases, and 4 bases lay between the germline ends. CDR3 amino acids: CSARLANTGELFF. CDR3 in DNA: TGCAGTGCTAGACTAGCGAACACCGGGGAGCTGTTTTTT.

The chain has TRBV13 and TRBJ2-1, with 8 bases aligning to TRBD2. The CDR3 is made up of 15 amino acids. Per germline, CDR1 PRHDT and CDR2 FYEKMQ (reference sequence). Losses at the gene ends were 3 bases for V and 4 bases for J; bases not matched to a gene: 5. CDR3 residues: CASSFSGDYYNEQFF. The CDR3 region has the DNA TGTGCCAGCAGCTTTAGCGGGGATTATTACAATGAGCAGTTCTTC.

This clonotype has more than one count but fewer than ten. This chain connects TRBV6-2 or TRBV6-3 to TRBJ2-1, with 10 positions matching TRBD1. CDR1 and CDR2 from the germline V gene are MNHEY and SVGEGT. V was clipped by 10 bases and J by 3 bases; unmatched bases: 9. CDR3 size: 15 residues. CDR3 in DNA: TGTGCCATCTCCCGGGACAGGGGCCTCTACAATGAGCAGTTCTTC. It yields the protein CAISRDRGLYNEQFF.

The V gene is TRBV28, the J gene TRBJ1-5; D might be TRBD1 (6 bases). This CDR3 is 18 amino acids long. The germline V gene encodes CDR1 MDHEN and CDR2 SYDVKM. V lost 4 bases to trimming and J lost 0 bases, with 19 bases between them. The CDR3 sequence is CASSSSDSKLYSNQPQHF. In DNA, the CDR3 is TGTGCCAGCAGTTCCTCGGACAGCAAATTATATAGCAATCAGCCCCAGCATTTT. The variable domain in full, with the rest retrieved from reference TRBV28 and TRBJ1-5, is DVKVTQSSRYLVKRTGEKVFLECVQDMDHENMFWYRQDPGLGLRLIYFSYDVKMKEKGDIPEGYSVSREKKERFSLILESASTNQTSMYLCASSSSDSKLYSNQPQHFGDGTRLSIL.

The rearrangement links TRBV4-2 to TRBJ2-7; D remains ambiguous. CDR3 length: 13 residues. V was pared by 1 base and J by 11 bases, with 15 bases between. CDR1 LGHNA and CDR2 YNFKEQ come from the germline V gene. CDR3 amino acids: CASSQVKGPTKYF. As DNA, the CDR3 is TGTGCCAGCAGCCAAGTCAAAGGACCCACAAAGTACTTC.

The CDR3 region has the DNA TGTGCCAGCAACGTGGGTCATTTAGATACGCAGTATTTT. Protein product: CASNVGHLDTQYF. The chain couples TRBV12-3 or TRBV12-4 to TRBJ2-3; D not resolved. The germline V and J ends were trimmed by 7 bases and 5 bases, with 13 bases remaining between them. The CDR3 extends over 13 amino acids.

V and J are TRBV13 and TRBJ2-7; 15 nucleotides align to TRBD2. V lost 3 bases and J lost 7; bases outside the gene matches: 13. This CDR3 contains 18 residues. The germline gives CDR1 PRHDT, CDR2 FYEKMQ (reference sequence). In nucleotides, the CDR3 is TGTGCCAGCAGCTTGGGGACTAGCGGGAGGTGGCTGTCCAATGAGCAGTACTTC. Encoded protein: CASSLGTSGRWLSNEQYF.

This clonotype was observed a handful of times. The chain couples TRBV7-2 to TRBJ1-6; D unclear. The CDR3 totals 16 residues. Germline V gene sequence: CDR1 SGHTA, CDR2 FQGNSA. Trimming left V 3 bases short and J 0 bases short, with 9 bases between. CDR3 residues: CASSFWASSYNSPLHF. The CDR3 DNA reads as TGTGCCAGCAGCTTTTGGGCCAGCTCCTATAATTCACCCCTCCACTTT.

This clonotype was counted between two and nine times. This chain joins TRBV2 and TRBJ2-4, with TRBD1 matching 8 bases. The CDR3 is 15 amino acids. The V gene end was trimmed by 4 bases and the J gene end by 1 base; junction bases not matched to a gene: 3. Germline CDR1 and CDR2: SNHLY and FYNNEI. CDR3 nucleotides: TGTGCCAGCAGTGGGACAGGGAGGGCCAAAAACATTCAGTACTTC. The encoded protein is CASSGTGRAKNIQYF.

This clonotype was observed a handful of times. The chain has TRBV18 and TRBJ2-5; 7 bases match TRBD1. The better agreement between TRBJ2-7 and the DNA end casts doubt on the J call. The CDR3 runs to 16 residues. Per germline, CDR1 KGHSH and CDR2 LQKENI. This CDR3 reads CASSPPSKTGNYEQYF. CDR3 nucleotides: TGTGCCAGCTCACCACCATCTAAGACAGGGAACTACGAGCAGTACTTC.

This clonotype has a handful of counts. This chain links TRBV20-1 with TRBJ2-1; D assignment may be TRBD1 or TRBD2 (5 bases each). Trimming left V 1 base short and J 0 bases short, with 10 bases between. CDR3 length: 15 residues. Per the germline V gene, CDR1 is DFQATT and CDR2 is SNEGSKA (reference sequence). The chain's CDR3 is CSARVEGSSYNEQFF. The CDR3 bases are TGCAGTGCTAGAGTTGAGGGGAGCTCCTACAATGAGCAGTTCTTC.

This clonotype was seen at least ten times. The V call is TRBV10-3, the J call TRBJ2-5; TRBD1 matches at 7 bases. This CDR3 is built from 13 residues. V dropped 7 bases and J dropped 1; count of bases not matched to a gene: 3. The germline V gene has CDR1 ENHRY and CDR2 SYGVKD. CDR3 in DNA: TGTGCCATCAAACGGGACAGCCAAGAGACCCAGTACTTC. This gives the protein CAIKRDSQETQYF.

The sample holds a few counts of this clonotype. This sequence joins TRBV20-1 and TRBJ2-3, with 8 bases that match TRBD2. The V gene's germline CDR1 is DFQATT and CDR2 SNEGSKA (reference sequence). This CDR3 contains 15 residues. After removal of 3 bases from V and 0 bases from J, the junction contained 5 bases not matched to a gene. The CDR3 spells CSARMSSGSTDTQYF. The CDR3 DNA is TGCAGTGCTAGGATGTCTAGCGGGAGCACAGATACGCAGTATTTT.

V gene TRBV25-1 combines with J gene TRBJ1-2; D gene unclear. In germline, CDR1 is MGHDK, CDR2 SYGVNS. This CDR3 is built from 14 residues. The V gene lost 4 bases and the J gene lost 4 bases, with 13 bases spanning the gap. The CDR3 sequence: CASSGTPGSYGYTF. Here the CDR3 DNA reads TGTGCCAGCAGTGGGACCCCGGGTAGCTATGGCTACACCTTC.

The CDR3 reads CASSFWAGTEAFF. The CDR3 region has the DNA TGTGCCAGCAGTTTCTGGGCGGGCACTGAAGCTTTCTTT. The rearrangement uses TRBV28 and TRBJ1-1, with D unclear. This CDR3 region has 13 residues. Germline V CDR1 and CDR2: MDHEN, SYDVKM. V was cut by 3 bases and J by 4 bases, with 9 bases left in between.

This chain connects TRBV15 to TRBJ2-3; D gene uncertain. Germline V gene lookup returns CDR1 LNHNV and CDR2 YYDKDF (reference sequence). Trimming removed 2 bases at V and 6 bases at J, with 12 bases between. This CDR3 contains 14 residues. This CDR3 reads CATSRLGFWDTQYF. CDR3 coding DNA: TGTGCCACCAGCAGACTGGGTTTTTGGGATACGCAGTATTTT. Supplemented by reference TRBV15 and TRBJ2-3, the full variable domain reads DAMVIQNPRYQVTQFGKPVTLSCSQTLNHNVMYWYQQKSSQAPKLLFHYYDKDFNNEADTPDNFQSRRPNTSFCFLDIRSPGLGDTAMYLCATSRLGFWDTQYFGPGTRLTVL.